The next 29 T cell receptor beta chains were all read from a single sample in a study of response to subunit inactivated influenza vaccine. MiXCR, applied by TCRdb to the RT-PCR reads, yields one record per CDR3 protein. This sample has 400,000 to 550,000 distinct CDR3 sequences, with about 25% found just once. This sample comprised CD4+ T cells sorted from PBMCs, obtained about 5 days after vaccination. The receptor source for this set is a man aged 50 to 59 who received an inactivated influenza vaccine.

The chain couples TRBV7-2 to TRBJ1-6, with D unresolved. CDR3 size: 12 residues. Per the germline V gene, CDR1 is SGHTA and CDR2 is FQGNSA. V lost 5 bases to trimming and J lost 10 bases, with 9 bases between them. Written as DNA, the CDR3 is TGTGCCAGCAGCCCCCCTAGATCACCCCTCCACTTT. Encoded protein: CASSPPRSPLHF.

The table lists this clonotype with many counts. The chain combines TRBV6-2 or TRBV6-3 with TRBJ2-7, with 7 positions matching TRBD2. Germline CDR1 MNHEY, CDR2 SVGEGT. The CDR3 consists of 14 residues. V lost 6 bases to trimming and J lost 1 base; unmatched junction nucleotides: 6. The CDR3 here is CASRDWRESYEQYF. The CDR3 nucleotides read TGTGCCAGCAGGGACTGGCGGGAGTCCTACGAGCAGTACTTC.

The rearrangement uses TRBV6-2 or TRBV6-3 and TRBJ2-5; D tentatively reads TRBD1 or TRBD2 (5 bases each). Germline lookup yields CDR1 MNHEY and CDR2 SVGEGT. CDR3 length: 14 residues. The V end was cut by 5 bases, the J end by 4 bases, with 14 bases between. CDR3 in DNA: TGTGCCAGCAGTACACGGGGCTATGGAGAGACCCAGTACTTC. Its protein product is CASSTRGYGETQYF.

The CDR3 DNA reads as TGCGCCAGCAGCCAAGCCGCGTACGGGGGAGACTATGGCTACACCTTC. As protein: CASSQAAYGGDYGYTF. The rearrangement joins TRBV4-3 to TRBJ1-2; perhaps TRBD1 as D (5 bases). Trimming pared 1 base from V and 3 bases from J, leaving 15 bases between. Germline V CDR1 and CDR2: LGHNA, YSLEER. This CDR3 region has 16 residues.

This clonotype has only a few counts. The rearrangement uses TRBV6-5 and TRBJ2-3; possibly TRBD1 or TRBD2 for D (7 bases each). This CDR3 comprises 13 residues. Germline CDR1 MNHEY, CDR2 SVGAGI. With 0 bases removed from V and 14 bases from J, the gap between germline ends came to 15 bases. The CDR3 DNA reads TGTGCCAGCAGTTACTCTTCCAGGGGGGGTCTGTATTTT. Translated, it gives CASSYSSRGGLYF.

This chain connects TRBV12-3 or TRBV12-4 to TRBJ2-7, with 14 nucleotides matching TRBD2. Trimming took 5 bases from V and 1 from J; bases not matched to a gene: 7. CDR3 length: 17 residues. The CDR3 is CASSRTSGGSRSYEQYF. For the CDR3, the DNA is TGTGCCAGCAGTCGGACTAGCGGGGGGTCCCGATCCTACGAGCAGTACTTC.

J is TRBJ2-2 and V is TRBV6-1; D call uncertain. The CDR3 is made up of 16 amino acids. From germline, CDR1 is MNHNS and CDR2 SASEGT. Deletions cut 10 bases from V and 0 bases from J, with 18 bases between. Here the CDR3 DNA reads TGTGCCACCCACCATAAGGCGGCTTCGAACACCGGGGAGCTGTTTTTT. Amino acid sequence: CATHHKAASNTGELFF.

This clonotype was counted between two and nine times. The chain couples TRBV5-1 to TRBJ2-1; D possibly corresponds to TRBD1 (5 bases). Trimming removed 5 bases at V and 5 bases at J, with 14 bases between. Germline loops: CDR1 SGHRS, CDR2 YFSETQ. This CDR3 is built from 14 residues. The CDR3 DNA follows: TGCGCCAGCAGTGGAAGGGGCGCAAACAATGAGCAGTTCTTC. It encodes CASSGRGANNEQFF.

There are a few counts of this clonotype. The chain has TRBV12-3 or TRBV12-4 and TRBJ1-1, with D possibly matching TRBD1 (6 bases). V lost 2 bases, J lost 4 bases, and 11 bases lay in between. This CDR3 is 14 amino acids long. CDR3 bases: TGTGCCAGCAGTTTAAGCAGGGGCAGCACTGAAGCTTTCTTT. It codes for CASSLSRGSTEAFF.

This clonotype has just a few counts. The chain couples TRBV6-1 to TRBJ2-2; 11 bases fit TRBD2. The germline V gene has CDR1 MNHNS and CDR2 SASEGT. The CDR3 has 15 amino acids. V shed 6 bases and J 8 bases; nucleotides not matched to a gene: 8. CDR3 in amino acids: CASSTGTSGWGELFF. The CDR3 DNA is TGTGCCAGCAGCACCGGGACTAGCGGATGGGGGGAGCTGTTTTTT.

V is TRBV6-1 and J is TRBJ1-1; TRBD1 matches at 7 bases. CDR1 is MNHNS, CDR2 SASEGT, per germline. The J segment lost 1 base and the V segment lost 5 bases, leaving 4 bases of the junction unmatched. There are 14 residues in the CDR3. CDR3 in amino acids: CASSRQGKNTEAFF. The CDR3 DNA follows: TGTGCCAGCAGTAGACAGGGAAAGAACACTGAAGCTTTCTTT.

This clonotype appeared many times. The chain links TRBV20-1 to TRBJ2-7, with D unresolved. Germline assignment: CDR1 DFQATT and CDR2 SNEGSKA (reference sequence). V gave up 1 base and J gave up 6 bases, with 10 bases separating them. CDR3 size: 12 residues. As DNA, the CDR3 is TGCAGTGCTAGAGGCCTGATCGGCGAGCAGTACTTC. It translates to CSARGLIGEQYF.

The CDR3 bases are TGTGCCAGCACCCAGACAGAGTTTAACTATGGCTACACCTTC. Its protein product is CASTQTEFNYGYTF. The rearrangement joins TRBV7-2 to TRBJ1-2; D is perhaps TRBD1 (5 bases). V shed 7 bases and J shed 1 base, with 13 bases lying between them. CDR3 length equals 14 residues. In germline, CDR1 is SGHTA, CDR2 FQGNSA.

This chain joins TRBV9 and TRBJ2-7; D is undetermined. CDR1 SGDLS and CDR2 YYNGEE come from the germline V gene. The CDR3 totals 15 residues. V was cut by 0 bases and J by 4 bases, with 14 bases left in between. DNA of the CDR3: TGTGCCAGCAGCGTAGATGTCGCTCCTGGGTACGAGCAGTACTTC. Amino acid sequence: CASSVDVAPGYEQYF.

This clonotype was observed a few times. The chain is built from TRBV20-1 and TRBJ1-5; D remains unclear. Trimming stripped 6 bases from V and 1 base from J, with 13 bases between. The CDR3 covers 14 residues. The germline gives CDR1 DFQATT, CDR2 SNEGSKA (reference sequence). CDR3 nucleotides: TGCAGTGCACAGATTTCCGGGAGCAATCAGCCCCAGCATTTT. This codes for CSAQISGSNQPQHF.

The V and J genes are TRBV7-9 and TRBJ2-5; D gene ambiguous. V dropped 2 bases and J dropped 3 bases, with 13 bases sitting between them. The germline CDR1 and CDR2 sequences are SEHNR and FQNEAQ (reference sequence). The CDR3 has 15 residues. The CDR3 reads CASSLLGGPEETQYF. CDR3 bases: TGTGCCAGCAGCTTACTGGGCGGACCAGAAGAGACCCAGTACTTC. Combining the CDR3 with reference TRBV7-9 and TRBJ2-5 gives the whole variable domain DTGVSQNPRHKITKRGQNVTFRCDPISEHNRLYWYRQTLGQGPEFLTYFQNEAQLEKSRLLSDRFSAERPKGSFSTLEIQRTEQGDSAMYLCASSLLGGPEETQYFGPGTRLLVL.

The chain couples TRBV20-1 to TRBJ2-5; TRBD2 matches 7 bases. This CDR3 comprises 14 residues. Germline values: CDR1 DFQATT, CDR2 SNEGSKA (reference sequence). The ends lost 1 base at V and 5 bases at J; junction bases unmatched: 7. In nucleotides, the CDR3 is TGCAGTGCTAGAGGAGCGGGGCGGCGGGAGACCCAGTACTTC. Amino acid sequence: CSARGAGRRETQYF.

This chain connects TRBV5-1 to TRBJ2-2, with D possibly being TRBD1 (5 bases). V lost 7 bases and J lost 5, with 15 bases in between. Germline V gene data show CDR1 as SGHRS and CDR2 as YFSETQ. The CDR3 totals 14 residues. This CDR3 is CASRQGVETGELFF. The CDR3 nucleotides read TGCGCCAGCCGACAAGGGGTCGAGACCGGGGAGCTGTTTTTT.

The CDR3 DNA reads as TGTGCCAGCAGTTATACTAGCGGGGGCACAGATACGCAGTATTTT. Protein product: CASSYTSGGTDTQYF. The rearrangement links TRBV27 to TRBJ2-3; TRBD2 agrees at 10 bases. The CDR3 is 15 residues long. V shed 4 bases, J shed 1 base, and the junction held 2 bases outside the gene matches. The germline gives CDR1 MNHEY, CDR2 SMNVEV (reference sequence).

This clonotype was detected a few times. The chain combines TRBV6-2 or TRBV6-3 with TRBJ2-2, with D maybe TRBD1 (6 bases). V lost 2 bases, J lost 6 bases, and 13 bases lay in between. Germline V lookup: CDR1 MNHEY, CDR2 SVGEGT. This CDR3 region has 15 residues. DNA for the CDR3: TGTGCCAGCAGTTACAAAACCAGGGGAGCCGGGGAGCTGTTTTTT. This codes for CASSYKTRGAGELFF.

The chain links TRBV7-8 to TRBJ2-1; D gene uncertain. Between the trimmed V and J ends, which lost 5 bases and 8 bases, there was a span of 4 bases. Germline CDR1 SGHVS, CDR2 FQNEAQ. The CDR3 consists of 10 residues. CDR3 in DNA: TGTGCCAGCAGCATCGATGAGCAGTTCTTC. Its protein is CASSIDEQFF.

This clonotype has a count of ten or more. V and J are TRBV6-5 and TRBJ1-2; no clear D. There are 15 residues in the CDR3. Between the trimmed V and J ends, which lost 1 base and 6 bases, there was a span of 15 bases. Germline CDR1 reads MNHEY; CDR2 reads SVGAGI. The CDR3 loop reads CASSYFPGSEDGYTF. The CDR3 DNA sequence: TGTGCCAGCAGTTACTTTCCGGGCTCAGAGGATGGCTACACCTTC.

This chain uses TRBV20-1 with TRBJ1-6; 9 nucleotides align to TRBD1. With 7 bases clipped from V and 7 bases from J, the junction kept 8 bases outside the gene matches. CDR3 length: 14 residues. CDR1 and CDR2 from the germline V gene are DFQATT and SNEGSKA (reference sequence). CDR3 residues: CSGTGTGRNSPLHF. CDR3 nucleotides: TGCAGTGGAACCGGGACAGGGAGGAATTCACCCCTCCACTTT.

This clonotype appeared a few times. The chain uses TRBV10-3 and TRBJ2-7; D gene uncertain. V dropped 10 bases and J dropped 2 bases, with 18 bases sitting between them. Germline CDR1 and CDR2: ENHRY and SYGVKD. The CDR3 extends over 14 amino acids. The CDR3 DNA reads as TGTGCCACTGGTTACCCGGACCGTACCTACGAGCAGTACTTC. This gives the protein CATGYPDRTYEQYF.

This chain connects TRBV12-3 or TRBV12-4 to TRBJ2-7, with 8 bases identical to TRBD1. V was clipped by 5 bases and J by 8 bases; unmatched bases: 14. This CDR3 is built from 15 residues. The CDR3 sequence is CASSSRTGTSVKQYF. The CDR3 DNA is TGTGCCAGCAGTAGCCGGACAGGGACGTCGGTCAAGCAGTACTTC.

The CDR3 DNA reads as TGCAGTGCTAGAGTAGGTAGCGGGATTCTCACAGATACGCAGTATTTT. It yields the protein CSARVGSGILTDTQYF. The chain has TRBV20-1 and TRBJ2-3; TRBD2 aligns across 8 bases. Trimming removed 1 base from V and 2 bases from J; junction bases left unmatched: 8. This CDR3 is built from 16 residues. From germline, CDR1 is DFQATT and CDR2 SNEGSKA (reference sequence).

A single count supports this clonotype. V usage is TRBV28 and J usage is TRBJ2-7, with D perhaps assigned TRBD1 or TRBD2 (6 bases each). Germline V gene data show CDR1 as MDHEN and CDR2 as SYDVKM. Trimming took off 6 bases at V and 5 bases at J, with 14 bases between the two ends. The CDR3 has 13 residues. The CDR3 nucleotides read TGTGCCAGCAGGGGGGCGGGAAAGAACGAGCAGTACTTC. It codes for CASRGAGKNEQYF. Full variable domain (missing parts from reference TRBV28 and TRBJ2-7): DVKVTQSSRYLVKRTGEKVFLECVQDMDHENMFWYRQDPGLGLRLIYFSYDVKMKEKGDIPEGYSVSREKKERFSLILESASTNQTSMYLCASRGAGKNEQYFGPGTRLTVT.

In its sample, this clonotype was seen a few times. The chain joins TRBV28 to TRBJ2-1; perhaps TRBD2 as D (5 bases). Between the trimmed V and J ends, which lost 6 bases and 6 bases, there was a span of 12 bases. Germline loops: CDR1 MDHEN, CDR2 SYDVKM. This CDR3 has 13 amino acids. Here the CDR3 reads CASSSPEGNEQFF. Here the CDR3 DNA reads TGTGCCAGCAGCTCCCCCGAGGGCAATGAGCAGTTCTTC.

In this sample, this clonotype turned up once. The chain has TRBV20-1 and TRBJ2-7; D is unresolved. The length of the CDR3 is 13 residues. Germline CDR1 is DFQATT and CDR2 is SNEGSKA (reference sequence). The V end lost 3 bases, the J end lost 1 base, and 10 bases lay between the germline ends. CDR3 residues: CSASHISSYEQYF. The CDR3 region has the DNA TGCAGTGCTAGCCACATTAGTTCCTACGAGCAGTACTTC.